This T cell receptor beta chain came from a study of human T cells and chemical hapten exposure. TCRdb re-called the RACE reads with MiXCR, one entry per CDR3 protein. The data show about 97,000 distinct CDR3 sequences, with around 25% seen just once and 10% to 13% held by the top ten. Documented time point: patch test 3, about 24 weeks after DPC sensitization. The treatment here: therapeutic diphenylcyclopropenone sensitization with weekly scalp DPC. V was shortened by 0 bases and J by 6 bases, with 12 bases between the two germline ends. The CDR3 runs 15 residues. Germline CDR1 reads SGHRS; CDR2 reads YFSETQ. This clonotype was counted between two and nine times.

The chain is built from TRBV5-1 and TRBJ2-2; tentative D call: TRBD2 (5 bases). The sample consisted of whole blood, taken in connection with sensitization to the hapten diphenylcyclopropenone (DPC). This receptor was obtained from a man in his forties with alopecia areata. Some clones in this sample may be carry-over from other donors' samples. CDR3 nucleotide sequence: TGCGCCAGCAGCTTGGAGCCGGGAAACGCCGGGGAGCTGTTTTTT. Protein product: CASSLEPGNAGELFF.